This T cell receptor beta chain was sequenced in a study of shared clonotypes between healthy human individuals. Study-wide points: It was observed that roughly 5.5% of naive CD4 clonotypes were shared across several donors. Estimated richness was generally greater in naive than memory subsets.

Data came from immunoSEQ multiplex PCR; TCRdb stores just in-frame clones and leaves some out. This sample carries a few million clones, 80% to 95% of them seen once, and the ten largest clones take 0.3% to 0.4%. Germline CDR1 reads WSHSY; CDR2 reads SAAADI. The CDR3 has 13 amino acids. V was pared by 8 bases and J by 4 bases, with 14 bases between. Details on this clone: The antigen remains undetermined.

The chain couples TRBV10-2 to TRBJ1-2; no clear D gene. This sequence originates from a man between 18 and 29 years old in good health. Some clones in this sample may be carry-over from other donors' samples. Sequencing was performed on naive CD4+ T cells from PBMCs. The subset was: CD45RA+ positively selected. The CDR3 bases are TGCGCCAGCGCGGAGGCCCTGTTCTATGGCTACACCTTC. This sequence encodes CASAEALFYGYTF.